These T cell receptor beta chains were read from a single sample in a study of blood T cells in healthy people across ages. TCRdb re-called the 5' RACE reads through MiXCR, storing one row per CDR3 protein. The sample yields under 850,000 distinct CDR3 sequences, 35% to 40% seen once. Sequenced sample: blood. The receptors come from a young man in good health. The CDR3 runs from the conserved cysteine through the conserved F or W. The D gene is left open where the match is weak. Clone size is given for some rows only: seen once, a few or many times, or a class if the clone is expanded.

- | TRBJ2-5 | few | TRBV7-2 | CASSFIAEQETQYF | TGTGCCAGCAGCTTTATAGCGGAACAAGAGACCCAGTACTTC
- | TRBJ2-3 | once | TRBV9 | CASSVDVYRADTQYF | TGTGCCAGCAGCGTAGATGTCTACCGCGCAGATACGCAGTATTTT
- | TRBJ1-2 | - | TRBV5-5 | CASSSLDRRGYTF | TGTGCCAGCAGCTCGCTCGACAGGAGGGGCTACACCTTC
TRBD1 | TRBJ2-3 | few | TRBV7-9 | CASSLGSTGESDTQYF | TGTGCCAGCAGCTTAGGGTCGACAGGGGAATCAGATACGCAGTATTTT
- | TRBJ2-1 | once | TRBV12-3/TRBV12-4 | CASSFGRTPSYNEQFF | TGTGCCAGCAGCTTCGGACGGACACCGTCCTACAATGAGCAGTTCTTC
- | TRBJ1-4 | - | TRBV4-3 | CASSQDRGPDEKLFF | TGCGCCAGCAGCCAGGATCGGGGGCCAGATGAAAAACTGTTTTTT
- | TRBJ1-6 | few | TRBV6-2/TRBV6-3 | CATRRSNSPLHF | TGTGCCACCAGACGCAGTAATTCACCCCTCCACTTT
TRBD2 | TRBJ2-3 | few | TRBV4-1 | CASSQRPRSGGQIPSTDTQYF | TGCGCCAGCAGCCAGCGCCCGAGGAGCGGGGGGCAAATCCCTAGCACAGATACGCAGTATTTT
- | TRBJ2-6 | - | TRBV20-1 | CSARTGGDGGANVLTF | TGCAGTGCTAGAACCGGGGGCGATGGTGGGGCCAACGTCCTGACTTTC
- | TRBJ1-4 | - | TRBV6-5 | CASRTVGKLFF | TGTGCCAGCAGGACAGTTGGAAAACTGTTTTTT
TRBD2 | TRBJ2-3 | few | TRBV3-1 | CASTLAGGRVDTQYF | TGTGCCAGCACCCTAGCGGGGGGGCGAGTCGATACGCAGTATTTT
TRBD1 | TRBJ1-4 | - | TRBV7-2 | CASSLAPDRFEKLFF | TGTGCCAGCAGCTTAGCCCCGGACAGGTTCGAGAAACTGTTTTTT
TRBD1 | TRBJ2-1 | - | TRBV29-1 | CSVESRKKTGAATSSHNEQFF | TGCAGCGTTGAATCTCGAAAAAAGACAGGGGCCGCAACTAGCTCCCACAATGAGCAGTTCTTC
TRBD2 | TRBJ2-1 | - | TRBV5-6 | CASRPSGGLYNEQFF | TGTGCCAGCAGGCCTAGCGGGGGGTTATACAATGAGCAGTTCTTC
- | TRBJ2-5 | - | TRBV10-3 | CAISDTKGETQYF | TGTGCCATCAGTGATACCAAGGGGGAGACCCAGTACTTC
- | TRBJ2-5 | few | TRBV11-2 | CASDGETQYF | TGTGCCAGCGACGGAGAGACCCAGTACTTC
- | TRBJ1-4 | few | TRBV27 | CASSRASATNEKLFF | TGTGCCAGCAGTCGAGCCTCTGCAACTAATGAAAAACTGTTTTTT
TRBD2 | TRBJ2-5 | few | TRBV7-2 | CASSGSEVGLAGKETQYF | TGTGCCAGCAGCGGAAGTGAAGTGGGACTAGCGGGGAAAGAGACCCAGTACTTC
- | TRBJ2-1 | - | TRBV4-3 | CASSQGLPLGNEQFF | TGCGCCAGCAGCCAGGGACTTCCCTTAGGGAATGAGCAGTTCTTC
- | TRBJ1-2 | few | TRBV7-2 | CASSLGELGYTF | TGTGCCAGCAGCTTAGGCGAGCTTGGCTACACCTTC
- | TRBJ2-2 | - | TRBV5-1 | CASSFTTPGNTGELFF | TGCGCCAGCAGTTTTACAACCCCGGGGAACACCGGGGAGCTGTTTTTT
- | TRBJ2-7 | - | TRBV12-3/TRBV12-4 | CASSLGVLAFSSSYEQYF | TGTGCCAGCAGTTTAGGAGTTTTGGCGTTTTCGAGCTCCTACGAGCAGTACTTC
- | TRBJ2-4 | - | TRBV2 | CASLDLAKNIQYF | TGTGCCAGCCTAGACTTAGCCAAAAACATTCAGTACTTC
TRBD2 | TRBJ2-1 | many | TRBV6-1 | CASIEGLAGGPGEQFF | TGTGCCAGCATTGAGGGACTAGCGGGGGGGCCCGGTGAGCAGTTCTTC
- | TRBJ2-5 | - | TRBV30 | CAWGVGDRETQYF | TGTGCCTGGGGGGTTGGGGATAGGGAGACCCAGTACTTC
TRBD1 | TRBJ2-1 | - | TRBV7-9 | CASSLPSTGEETQFF | TGTGCCAGCAGCTTACCCTCGACAGGGGAAGAGACCCAGTTCTTC
TRBD1 | TRBJ2-7 | - | TRBV29-1 | CSGPTGTHEQYF | TGCAGCGGGCCGACAGGGACCCACGAGCAGTACTTC
- | TRBJ2-1 | - | TRBV7-2 | CASSLGGERYNEQFF | TGTGCCAGCAGCCTAGGGGGGGAAAGGTACAATGAGCAGTTCTTC
TRBD1 | TRBJ2-5 | few | TRBV5-1 | CASSLEGALQETQYF | TGCGCCAGCAGCTTGGAGGGGGCTTTACAAGAGACCCAGTACTTC
TRBD1 | TRBJ2-6 | - | TRBV12-3/TRBV12-4 | CASQTGGSSGANVPTF | TGTGCCAGTCAGACAGGGGGAAGCTCTGGGGCCAACGTCCCGACTTTC
- | TRBJ2-5 | - | TRBV7-2 | CASNFDGTSQETQYF | TGTGCCAGCAATTTCGATGGGACATCCCAAGAGACCCAGTACTTC
TRBD1 | TRBJ2-1 | few | TRBV7-9 | CASSGGQGAENEQFF | TGTGCCAGCAGCGGGGGACAGGGGGCAGAAAATGAGCAGTTCTTC
- | TRBJ1-5 | - | TRBV28 | CASNPTGSSYSNQPQHF | TGTGCCAGTAATCCGACAGGTTCCTCTTATAGCAATCAGCCCCAGCATTTT
TRBD2 | TRBJ2-7 | - | TRBV3-1 | CASSRTSGGPNYNEQYF | TGTGCCAGCAGCCGGACTAGCGGGGGACCTAACTACAATGAGCAGTACTTC
- | TRBJ1-2 | many | TRBV4-2 | CASNHEGEQSKYGYTF | TGTGCCAGCAACCATGAGGGGGAACAGTCGAAGTATGGCTACACCTTC
TRBD1 | TRBJ2-3 | - | TRBV4-3 | CASSQNLGGQGGQDTQYF | TGCGCCAGCAGCCAAAATTTGGGGGGACAGGGAGGCCAGGATACGCAGTATTTT
- | TRBJ2-7 | - | TRBV9 | CASSGRYNEQYF | TGTGCCAGCAGCGGGAGATACAATGAGCAGTACTTC
- | TRBJ1-6 | few | TRBV5-5 | CASSLEGQSYSPLHF | TGTGCCAGCAGCTTGGAGGGCCAATCCTATTCACCCCTCCACTTT
TRBD2 | TRBJ2-4 | few | TRBV5-1 | CASSLAGGAGDIQYF | TGCGCCAGCAGCTTGGCCGGGGGGGCGGGTGACATTCAGTACTTC
TRBD2 | TRBJ2-3 | few | TRBV12-3/TRBV12-4 | CASSYPLRGASTDTQYF | TGTGCCAGCAGTTACCCTTTGCGGGGGGCTAGCACAGATACGCAGTATTTT
- | TRBJ2-7 | - | TRBV20-1 | CSARDPSAGGTYEQYF | TGCAGTGCTAGAGATCCGAGCGCAGGCGGGACCTACGAGCAGTACTTC
TRBD1 | TRBJ2-7 | - | TRBV6-1 | CASSEEGQGYEQYF | TGTGCCAGCAGTGAAGAGGGACAGGGATACGAGCAGTACTTC
- | TRBJ2-5 | - | TRBV12-3/TRBV12-4 | CASSFWGQKETQYF | TGTGCCAGCAGTTTCTGGGGTCAGAAAGAGACCCAGTACTTC
- | TRBJ1-2 | - | TRBV6-5 | CASSLQAGAGYTF | TGTGCCAGCAGTTTACAGGCAGGGGCTGGCTACACCTTC
- | TRBJ2-7 | - | TRBV27 | CASSWGYGRGEQYF | TGTGCCAGCAGTTGGGGCTACGGGCGGGGCGAGCAGTACTTC
TRBD2 | TRBJ2-3 | - | TRBV7-2 | CASSSQGGGGLDTQYF | TGTGCCAGCAGCTCCCAAGGCGGGGGAGGATTAGATACGCAGTATTTT
TRBD1 | TRBJ2-7 | - | TRBV28 | CASSFLQGYDEQYF | TGTGCCAGCAGTTTTTTACAGGGGTACGACGAGCAGTACTTC
- | TRBJ2-5 | - | TRBV10-3 | CAISESTGAQETQYF | TGTGCCATCAGTGAGTCGACGGGGGCCCAAGAGACCCAGTACTTC
- | TRBJ1-1 | - | TRBV29-1 | CSVPPDGNTEAFF | TGCAGCGTCCCTCCTGACGGGAACACTGAAGCTTTCTTT
- | TRBJ1-2 | - | TRBV12-3/TRBV12-4 | CASSGHLRGYGYTF | TGTGCCAGCAGCGGACACCTAAGGGGCTATGGCTACACCTTC
- | TRBJ2-3 | - | TRBV18 | CASSLRDIRTDTQYF | TGTGCCAGCTCACTCCGGGACATCCGCACAGATACGCAGTATTTT
- | TRBJ2-1 | - | TRBV6-4 | CASSSSPQGQGEQFF | TGTGCCAGCAGTTCTTCCCCCCAGGGTCAGGGTGAGCAGTTCTTC
- | TRBJ2-1 | few | TRBV5-1 | CASSLVHAGGLHNEQFF | TGCGCCAGCAGCTTGGTTCACGCCGGGGGGCTTCACAATGAGCAGTTCTTC
- | TRBJ2-1 | - | TRBV7-2 | CASTVGQFSYNEQFF | TGTGCCAGCACCGTAGGGCAGTTCTCTTACAATGAGCAGTTCTTC